A selection of T cell receptor beta chains follows, all from one sample in a study of ipilimumab plus nivolumab after autologous stem cell transplantation. Sequenced by immunoSEQ multiplex PCR; TCRdb stores in-frame clones only, minus some. The sample has approximately 80,000 clones, about 83% seen once; the top ten hold under 2.5%. The source was PBMCs, collected in a trial of ipilimumab plus nivolumab as post-transplant consolidation. These receptors were collected from a male donor with diffuse large B-cell lymphoma. The CDR3 runs from the conserved cysteine through the conserved F or W. Fields, in order: V gene, clone size, J gene, D gene, CDR3 protein, CDR3 DNA. A D gene is named only where the DNA matches it firmly. Rows give clone size only sometimes, using once, few, many, or a class for an expanded clone.

V gene: TRBV2; clone size: NA; J gene: TRBJ1-3; D gene: TRBD1; CDR3 protein: CASSQGTEGNTIYF; CDR3 DNA: TGTGCCAGCAGTCAAGGGACAGAGGGAAACACCATATATTTT
V gene: TRBV6-5; clone size: NA; J gene: TRBJ1-3; D gene: NA; CDR3 protein: CASSYFGNTIYF; CDR3 DNA: TGTGCCAGCAGTTACTTTGGAAACACCATATATTTT
V gene: TRBV28; clone size: NA; J gene: TRBJ1-5; D gene: NA; CDR3 protein: CASRAGPGPQHF; CDR3 DNA: TGTGCCAGCAGGGCGGGCCCTGGGCCCCAGCATTTT
V gene: TRBV7-9; clone size: NA; J gene: TRBJ2-1; D gene: NA; CDR3 protein: CASSLGTGARNEQFF; CDR3 DNA: TGTGCCAGCAGCTTGGGGACCGGGGCAAGGAATGAGCAGTTCTTC
V gene: TRBV2; clone size: few; J gene: TRBJ2-7; D gene: NA; CDR3 protein: CASNSRGNVYEQYF; CDR3 DNA: TGTGCCAGCAACTCTCGAGGGAACGTCTACGAGCAGTACTTC
V gene: TRBV6-5; clone size: NA; J gene: TRBJ1-1; D gene: TRBD1; CDR3 protein: CASSRTGTATRTF; CDR3 DNA: TGTGCCAGCTCACGGACAGGGACGGCCACGAGAACTTTT
V gene: TRBV18; clone size: NA; J gene: TRBJ2-3; D gene: TRBD1; CDR3 protein: CASSPETGEQYF; CDR3 DNA: TGTGCCAGCTCACCTGAGACAGGGGAGCAGTATTTT
V gene: TRBV2; clone size: once; J gene: TRBJ2-3; D gene: TRBD2; CDR3 protein: CASSGTSGGADTQYF; CDR3 DNA: TGTGCCAGCAGTGGAACTAGCGGGGGGGCAGATACGCAGTATTTT
V gene: TRBV7-6; clone size: NA; J gene: TRBJ2-1; D gene: NA; CDR3 protein: CASSLARLYNEQFF; CDR3 DNA: TGTGCCAGCAGCTTAGCCCGTCTTTACAATGAGCAGTTCTTC
V gene: TRBV19; clone size: NA; J gene: TRBJ2-6; D gene: NA; CDR3 protein: CASSASAAGSGANVLTF; CDR3 DNA: TGTGCCAGTAGTGCCTCGGCAGCAGGGTCCGGGGCCAACGTCCTGACTTTC
V gene: TRBV7-2; clone size: NA; J gene: TRBJ2-5; D gene: NA; CDR3 protein: CASSPTSWGETQYF; CDR3 DNA: TGTGCCAGCAGCCCCACTAGCTGGGGAGAGACCCAGTACTTC
V gene: TRBV2; clone size: NA; J gene: TRBJ2-7; D gene: NA; CDR3 protein: CASIMGQGWEQYF; CDR3 DNA: TGTGCCAGCATCATGGGCCAGGGTTGGGAGCAGTACTTC
V gene: TRBV19; clone size: NA; J gene: TRBJ1-2; D gene: NA; CDR3 protein: CASSIDPRDYGYTF; CDR3 DNA: TGTGCCAGTAGTATAGATCCCAGGGACTACGGCTACACCTTC
V gene: TRBV18; clone size: NA; J gene: TRBJ2-5; D gene: TRBD2; CDR3 protein: CASSLLAGEETQYF; CDR3 DNA: TGTGCCAGCTCACTTTTAGCGGGGGAAGAGACCCAGTACTTC
V gene: TRBV6-1; clone size: NA; J gene: TRBJ1-5; D gene: TRBD1; CDR3 protein: CASKMTGADNQPQHF; CDR3 DNA: TGTGCCAGCAAGATGACAGGGGCAGACAATCAGCCCCAGCATTTT
V gene: TRBV5-1; clone size: NA; J gene: TRBJ2-7; D gene: NA; CDR3 protein: CASSLVPGSSEQYF; CDR3 DNA: TGCGCCAGCAGCTTGGTGCCAGGCTCTTCCGAGCAGTACTTC
V gene: TRBV5-1; clone size: NA; J gene: TRBJ2-5; D gene: TRBD1; CDR3 protein: CASGPGQGQETQYF; CDR3 DNA: TGCGCCAGCGGACCGGGACAGGGACAAGAGACCCAGTACTTC
V gene: TRBV7-9; clone size: once; J gene: TRBJ2-4; D gene: NA; CDR3 protein: CASSSAENIQYF; CDR3 DNA: TGTGCCAGCAGCTCGGCCGAAAACATTCAGTACTTC
V gene: TRBV5-4; clone size: once; J gene: TRBJ2-3; D gene: TRBD1; CDR3 protein: CASSLRTGTDTQYF; CDR3 DNA: TGTGCCAGCAGCCTTAGGACAGGAACAGATACGCAGTATTTT
V gene: TRBV6-5; clone size: NA; J gene: TRBJ2-3; D gene: NA; CDR3 protein: CASSWGSADTQYF; CDR3 DNA: TGTGCCAGCAGTTGGGGGTCCGCGGATACGCAGTATTTT
V gene: TRBV7-9; clone size: NA; J gene: TRBJ1-2; D gene: NA; CDR3 protein: CASSSLRAGANSYGYTF; CDR3 DNA: TGTGCCAGCAGCTCCCTAAGGGCAGGGGCGAACTCCTATGGCTACACCTTC
V gene: TRBV4-1; clone size: NA; J gene: TRBJ2-7; D gene: NA; CDR3 protein: CASSLDSSGEQYF; CDR3 DNA: TGCGCCAGCAGCCTTGACTCTTCAGGCGAGCAGTACTTC
V gene: TRBV7-9; clone size: once; J gene: TRBJ1-1; D gene: NA; CDR3 protein: CASSLGPRASEAFF; CDR3 DNA: TGTGCCAGCAGCTTAGGACCGCGGGCGTCGGAAGCTTTCTTT
V gene: TRBV27; clone size: NA; J gene: TRBJ2-1; D gene: NA; CDR3 protein: CASSLSPWGLAVHNEQFF; CDR3 DNA: TGTGCCAGCAGTTTATCGCCCTGGGGGCTAGCGGTACACAATGAGCAGTTCTTC
V gene: TRBV5-1; clone size: NA; J gene: TRBJ2-2; D gene: NA; CDR3 protein: CASSLGGIGTGELFF; CDR3 DNA: TGCGCCAGCAGCTTGGGAGGGATCGGCACCGGGGAGCTGTTTTTT
V gene: TRBV5-4; clone size: NA; J gene: TRBJ1-4; D gene: NA; CDR3 protein: CASSLQGRDEKLFF; CDR3 DNA: TGTGCCAGCAGCTTGCAGGGGAGGGATGAAAAACTGTTTTTT
V gene: TRBV7-9; clone size: NA; J gene: TRBJ1-1; D gene: TRBD1; CDR3 protein: CASSSGQGRTEAFF; CDR3 DNA: TGTGCCAGCAGCTCGGGACAGGGGAGGACTGAAGCTTTCTTT
V gene: TRBV5-1; clone size: NA; J gene: TRBJ1-2; D gene: NA; CDR3 protein: CASSPGTFYGYTF; CDR3 DNA: TGCGCCAGCAGCCCCGGGACATTCTATGGCTACACCTTC
V gene: TRBV20-1; clone size: NA; J gene: TRBJ2-5; D gene: NA; CDR3 protein: CSAGPKETQYF; CDR3 DNA: TGCAGTGCTGGGCCCAAAGAGACCCAGTACTTC
V gene: TRBV27; clone size: few; J gene: TRBJ1-2; D gene: NA; CDR3 protein: CASTKRQDGVGGYTF; CDR3 DNA: TGTGCCAGCACCAAACGACAGGACGGTGTCGGAGGCTACACCTTC
V gene: TRBV4-2; clone size: few; J gene: TRBJ2-3; D gene: NA; CDR3 protein: CASSQNAEDTQYF; CDR3 DNA: TGTGCCAGCAGCCAAAATGCTGAGGATACGCAGTATTTT
V gene: TRBV4-3; clone size: NA; J gene: TRBJ2-3; D gene: NA; CDR3 protein: CASSQEGTSPGDTQYF; CDR3 DNA: TGCGCCAGCAGCCAAGAAGGGACATCCCCTGGGGATACGCAGTATTTT
V gene: TRBV10-3; clone size: NA; J gene: TRBJ1-2; D gene: NA; CDR3 protein: CAISDRGQTVHGYTF; CDR3 DNA: TGTGCCATCAGTGACCGTGGACAGACCGTCCATGGCTACACCTTC
V gene: TRBV7-9; clone size: NA; J gene: TRBJ2-3; D gene: NA; CDR3 protein: CASSPPRARSGDTQYF; CDR3 DNA: TGTGCCAGCAGCCCCCCCAGGGCTAGGTCTGGTGATACGCAGTATTTT
V gene: TRBV6-4; clone size: NA; J gene: TRBJ2-3; D gene: NA; CDR3 protein: CASSEGSADTQYF; CDR3 DNA: TGTGCCAGCAGCGAGGGGAGCGCAGATACGCAGTATTTT
V gene: TRBV10-3; clone size: NA; J gene: TRBJ2-5; D gene: TRBD1; CDR3 protein: CAISESGTGKGETQYF; CDR3 DNA: TGTGCCATCAGTGAGTCGGGGACAGGGAAAGGGGAGACCCAGTACTTC
V gene: TRBV7-2; clone size: NA; J gene: TRBJ2-5; D gene: TRBD2; CDR3 protein: CASSSRPLAGVETQYF; CDR3 DNA: TGTGCCAGCAGCTCCCGACCACTAGCGGGGGTTGAGACCCAGTACTTC
V gene: TRBV5-1; clone size: NA; J gene: TRBJ2-5; D gene: TRBD2; CDR3 protein: CASSLAQRGTKQETQYF; CDR3 DNA: TGCGCCAGCAGCTTGGCCCAGCGGGGGACCAAGCAAGAGACCCAGTACTTC
V gene: TRBV6-5; clone size: few; J gene: TRBJ2-7; D gene: TRBD1; CDR3 protein: CASSRVPGQGALLYF; CDR3 DNA: TGTGCCAGCAGTAGAGTTCCGGGACAGGGGGCTTTGTTGTACTTC
V gene: TRBV4-1; clone size: NA; J gene: TRBJ1-2; D gene: NA; CDR3 protein: CASSQVGLSRGYGYTF; CDR3 DNA: TGCGCCAGCAGCCAAGTGGGATTGAGCCGGGGCTATGGCTACACCTTC
V gene: TRBV29-1; clone size: NA; J gene: TRBJ2-3; D gene: NA; CDR3 protein: CSVAGATDTQYF; CDR3 DNA: TGCAGCGTTGCAGGGGCCACAGATACGCAGTATTTT
V gene: TRBV19; clone size: NA; J gene: TRBJ1-2; D gene: NA; CDR3 protein: CASRAGGAANYGYTF; CDR3 DNA: TGTGCCAGCCGGGCTGGTGGAGCAGCTAACTATGGCTACACCTTC
V gene: TRBV19; clone size: NA; J gene: TRBJ2-7; D gene: NA; CDR3 protein: CASSIKPGGIYEQYF; CDR3 DNA: TGTGCCAGTAGTATCAAACCGGGCGGGATCTACGAGCAGTACTTC
V gene: TRBV11-2; clone size: NA; J gene: TRBJ2-7; D gene: NA; CDR3 protein: CASKLIGGREQYF; CDR3 DNA: TGTGCCAGCAAGCTTATAGGGGGGCGGGAGCAGTACTTC
V gene: TRBV27; clone size: NA; J gene: TRBJ2-1; D gene: NA; CDR3 protein: CASSLLTGYNEQFF; CDR3 DNA: TGTGCCAGCAGTTTACTTACAGGATACAATGAGCAGTTCTTC
V gene: TRBV6-6; clone size: NA; J gene: TRBJ1-2; D gene: NA; CDR3 protein: CASTQPGGSYGYTF; CDR3 DNA: TGTGCCAGCACCCAGCCCGGGGGCAGCTATGGCTACACCTTC
V gene: TRBV11-3; clone size: NA; J gene: TRBJ2-7; D gene: TRBD2; CDR3 protein: CASSQTREGEQYF; CDR3 DNA: TGTGCCAGCAGCCAAACCCGGGAGGGCGAGCAGTACTTC
V gene: TRBV19; clone size: once; J gene: TRBJ1-6; D gene: TRBD1; CDR3 protein: CASSIMWDSNSPLHF; CDR3 DNA: TGTGCCAGTAGTATAATGTGGGACAGCAATTCACCCCTCCACTTT
V gene: TRBV5-4; clone size: NA; J gene: TRBJ2-1; D gene: TRBD1; CDR3 protein: CASSPGDRGLQNEQFF; CDR3 DNA: TGTGCCAGCAGCCCGGGGGACAGGGGGCTTCAAAATGAGCAGTTCTTC
V gene: TRBV19; clone size: NA; J gene: TRBJ2-7; D gene: NA; CDR3 protein: CASSLNYGNYEQYF; CDR3 DNA: TGTGCCAGTAGTCTGAATTACGGGAACTACGAGCAGTACTTC
V gene: TRBV29-1; clone size: NA; J gene: TRBJ2-7; D gene: NA; CDR3 protein: CSAAGGGGSYEQYF; CDR3 DNA: TGCAGCGCCGCCGGGGGAGGGGGCTCCTACGAGCAGTACTTC
V gene: TRBV2; clone size: NA; J gene: TRBJ2-3; D gene: TRBD2; CDR3 protein: CASRLTSDRTDTQYF; CDR3 DNA: TGTGCCAGCAGACTCACTAGCGACCGCACAGATACGCAGTATTTT
V gene: TRBV30; clone size: NA; J gene: TRBJ2-3; D gene: TRBD1; CDR3 protein: CAWSLGQGLDTQYF; CDR3 DNA: TGTGCCTGGAGTTTGGGACAGGGGTTAGATACGCAGTATTTT
V gene: TRBV2; clone size: NA; J gene: TRBJ1-2; D gene: NA; CDR3 protein: CASSRLGPGGYTF; CDR3 DNA: TGTGCCAGCAGCCGTCTGGGCCCGGGTGGCTACACCTTC
V gene: TRBV5-1; clone size: NA; J gene: TRBJ1-1; D gene: NA; CDR3 protein: CASSLATSSGTEAFF; CDR3 DNA: TGCGCCAGCAGCTTGGCGACCTCGAGCGGCACTGAAGCTTTCTTT